What follows describes a single TCR beta chain. Its target is not known. This CDR3 region has 13 residues. Germline V gene sequence: CDR1 LGHDT, CDR2 YNNKEL (reference sequence). The V gene lost 5 bases and the J gene lost 4 bases, with 11 bases spanning the gap. This sample was included in a study of T cell responses to AZD1222 COVID-19 vaccine. Profiling relied on immunoSEQ multiplex PCR, and the TCRdb table lists in-frame clones only, not all of them. Among roughly 100,000 clones listed, about nine tenths were seen once. Notes on the study in general: Baseline seropositivity characterized only six AZD1222 recipients.

The genes are TRBV3-1 (or the pseudogene TRBV3-2) and TRBJ1-1, with unresolved D. This material consisted of peripheral blood, taken on day 0 of AZD1222 vaccination. The origin of this receptor is an adult in good health. The CDR3 loop reads CASSVGMATEAFF. For the CDR3, the DNA is TGTGCCAGCAGCGTGGGGATGGCCACTGAAGCTTTCTTT.